The 21 T cell receptor beta chains presented below share a single source sample, sequenced in a study of blood T cell repertoires in COVID-19. Assay: immunoSEQ multiplex PCR; the TCRdb copy retains only in-frame clones and omits some. The sample has 150,000 to 200,000 clones, approximately 90% seen once. Sequencing was carried out using peripheral blood. The receptors here all came from a woman aged 70-85 years with COVID-19, enrolled during active disease.

The rearrangement uses TRBV5-4 and TRBJ1-6; the D is unclear. The CDR3 contains 16 residues. Germline lookup yields CDR1 SGHNT and CDR2 YYREEE (reference sequence). V was cut by 3 bases and J by 3 bases, with 13 bases left in between. DNA for the CDR3: TGTGCCAGCAGCTCGGCGAGGGCCGACTATAATTCACCCCTCCACTTT. It translates to CASSSARADYNSPLHF.

The V and J genes are TRBV18 and TRBJ1-5; 7 positions agree with TRBD1. This CDR3 region has 17 residues. Germline loops: CDR1 KGHSH, CDR2 LQKENI. Trimming at V came to 3 bases and at J to 7 bases, leaving 15 bases not matched to a gene. As DNA, the CDR3 is TGTGCCAGCTCACCTCGGACTCGCCAGGGGGGTTTCCAGCCCCAGCATTTT. Amino acids: CASSPRTRQGGFQPQHF. Full variable domain (outside the CDR3, taken from reference TRBV18 and TRBJ1-5): NAGVMQNPRHLVRRRGQEARLRCSPMKGHSHVYWYRQLPEEGLKFMVYLQKENIIDESGMPKERFSAEFPKEGPSILRIQQVVRGDSAAYFCASSPRTRQGGFQPQHFGDGTRLSIL.

The genes are TRBV27 and TRBJ1-2, with TRBD1 identical over 9 bases. The germline V gene has CDR1 MNHEY and CDR2 SMNVEV (reference sequence). Unmatched junction bases numbered 4, after V lost 8 bases and J lost 6 bases. The CDR3 totals 12 residues. The CDR3: CASRTGDNGYTF. CDR3 coding DNA: TGTGCCAGCCGGACAGGGGATAATGGCTACACCTTC.

The rearrangement joins TRBV24-1 to TRBJ2-2, with D perhaps matching TRBD1 (6 bases). The ends were cut back, 4 bases at V and 1 base at J, with 9 bases in the middle. The CDR3 spans 15 residues. CDR1 and CDR2 from the germline V gene are KGHDR and SFDVKD. The CDR3: CATSEPGQNTGELFF. The CDR3 coding sequence is TGTGCCACCAGTGAGCCGGGACAGAACACCGGGGAGCTGTTTTTT.

This clone was counted a few times. The rearrangement links TRBV19 to TRBJ1-1; D is undetermined. The CDR3 runs to 14 residues. CDR1 is LNHDA and CDR2 is SQIVND in the germline V gene (reference sequence). V shed 2 bases and J shed 4 bases, with 11 bases lying between them. For the CDR3, the DNA is TGTGCCAGTAGTATACAGGTTGATGGCACTGAAGCTTTCTTT. It specifies CASSIQVDGTEAFF.

The V call is TRBV11-3, the J call TRBJ1-5, with D unclear. The length of the CDR3 is 16 residues. V dropped 0 bases and J dropped 4 bases, with 13 bases sitting between them. Germline values: CDR1 SGHNT, CDR2 YENEEA. The CDR3 DNA follows: TGTGCCAGCAGCTTAGACCCAAAGAAGAGGAATCAGCCCCAGCATTTT. Translated, it gives CASSLDPKKRNQPQHF.

The chain uses TRBV2 and TRBJ1-4; TRBD1 agrees at 9 bases. The CDR3 is 15 residues long. Germline loops: CDR1 SNHLY, CDR2 FYNNEI. J was trimmed by 6 bases and V by 11 bases; bases with no gene match: 13. The CDR3 region has the DNA TGTGCCGCGGGGTTATGGGGACAGGGAGATGAAAAACTGTTTTTT. It is translated as CAAGLWGQGDEKLFF. The complete variable domain, with remaining parts taken from reference TRBV2 and TRBJ1-4, reads EPEVTQTPSHQVTQMGQEVILRCVPISNHLYFYWYRQILGQKVEFLVSFYNNEISEKSEIFDDQFSVERPDGSNFTLKIRSTKLEDSAMYFCAAGLWGQGDEKLFFGSGTQLSVL.

This chain connects TRBV4-3 to TRBJ2-2; no clear D gene. V was trimmed by 3 bases and J by 3 bases, leaving 8 bases between them. Germline V gives CDR1 LGHNA, CDR2 YSLEER. The CDR3 has 14 amino acids. CDR3 loop: CASSQGRDTGELFF. The CDR3 bases are TGCGCCAGCAGCCAGGGCAGAGACACCGGGGAGCTGTTTTTT.

V usage is TRBV28 and J usage is TRBJ2-2; maybe TRBD1 (5 bases). Per germline, CDR1 MDHEN and CDR2 SYDVKM. This CDR3 has 21 residues. Trimming removed 6 bases from V and 7 bases from J, with 36 bases in between. The CDR3 sequence is CASRTPNYRRPGQGTIGELFF. CDR3 DNA: TGTGCCAGCAGAACGCCGAATTACCGGCGACCAGGGCAGGGAACTATCGGGGAGCTGTTTTTT.

The rearrangement joins TRBV28 to TRBJ2-7; D gene uncertain. V gave up 7 bases and J gave up 2 bases, with 9 bases separating them. The CDR3 length is 12 residues. The germline V gene has CDR1 MDHEN and CDR2 SYDVKM. CDR3 residues: CASTVEPYEQYF. Here the CDR3 DNA reads TGTGCCAGCACCGTGGAGCCCTACGAGCAGTACTTC.

This chain connects TRBV19 to TRBJ1-1; no definite D call. Germline CDR1 LNHDA, CDR2 SQIVND (reference sequence). V was cut by 5 bases and J by 3 bases, with 16 bases left in between. The CDR3 spans 15 residues. Here the CDR3 DNA reads TGTGCCAGTAGTCCCCGGACGGCGGGCGACACTGAAGCTTTCTTT. It yields the protein CASSPRTAGDTEAFF.

The rearrangement links TRBV11-2 to TRBJ2-1; D gene unclear. CDR1 is SGHAT and CDR2 is FQNNGV in the germline V gene. The CDR3 spans 12 residues. Trimming removed 1 base at V and 15 bases at J, with 13 bases between. This CDR3 is CASSLVSSVPFF. The CDR3 DNA reads TGTGCCAGCAGCTTAGTTTCTTCAGTCCCGTTCTTC.

The chain joins TRBV7-2 to TRBJ2-7; TRBD2 matches at 9 bases. V was pared by 1 base and J by 2 bases, with 3 bases of the junction left unmatched. The CDR3 loop spans 15 amino acids. Per germline, CDR1 SGHTA and CDR2 FQGNSA. The chain's CDR3 is CASSLGLAGTYEQYF. CDR3 sequence (DNA): TGTGCCAGCAGCTTAGGGCTAGCGGGGACCTACGAGCAGTACTTC.

The rearrangement links TRBV7-9 to TRBJ1-2; TRBD1 aligns across 8 bases. Germline CDR1 reads SEHNR; CDR2 reads FQNEAQ (reference sequence). The CDR3 runs 14 residues. The V gene end was trimmed by 6 bases and the J gene end by 5 bases; junction bases not matched to a gene: 8. CDR3 loop: CASRKFGQGYGYTF. The DNA of the CDR3 is TGTGCCAGCAGAAAATTCGGACAGGGATATGGCTACACCTTC.

The rearrangement links TRBV5-5 to TRBJ1-2, with 12 bases aligning to TRBD1. Germline V lookup: CDR1 SGHKS, CDR2 YYEKEE (reference sequence). The CDR3 is made up of 16 amino acids. V shed 4 bases and J 8 bases; nucleotides not matched to a gene: 12. The CDR3 bases are TGTGCCAGCAGCCGGGACCCGGGACAGGGGGCTGGAGGCTACACCTTC. This translates into CASSRDPGQGAGGYTF.

The chain combines TRBV10-3 with TRBJ2-6, with no clear D. Germline-derived CDR1 and CDR2 are ENHRY and SYGVKD. CDR3 length: 15 amino acids. The V gene lost 5 bases and the J gene lost 0 bases, with 8 bases spanning the gap. The CDR3 sequence is CAISSSNSGANVLTF. The CDR3 DNA reads as TGTGCCATCAGTTCCAGTAACTCTGGGGCCAACGTCCTGACTTTC.

In its sample, this clone was seen once. As DNA, the CDR3 is TGCGCCAGCAGCTTGGCTGTCCTGTCGCGGGGTTCACCCCTCCACTTT. Translated: CASSLAVLSRGSPLHF. The V and J genes are TRBV5-1 and TRBJ1-6, with unresolved D. The CDR3 is 16 amino acids. Germline loops: CDR1 SGHRS, CDR2 YFSETQ. Trimming stripped 0 bases from V and 9 bases from J, with 16 bases between.

The chain is built from TRBV19 and TRBJ2-2; 9 positions match TRBD1. The germline V gene has CDR1 LNHDA and CDR2 SQIVND (reference sequence). CDR3 length: 16 residues. Germline trimming cut 4 bases from V and 3 bases from J; bases unmatched to any gene: 6. CDR3 region: CASSTGQGLDTGELFF. In DNA, the CDR3 is TGTGCCAGTAGTACCGGACAGGGGTTGGACACCGGGGAGCTGTTTTTT.

The CDR3 loop reads CASSPEPQGSGANVLTF. For the CDR3, the DNA is TGCGCCAGCAGCCCTGAACCACAGGGATCCGGGGCCAACGTCCTGACTTTC. V is TRBV4-1 and J is TRBJ2-6; possibly TRBD1 for D (6 bases). V was clipped by 4 bases and J by 4 bases, with 17 bases between them. Looked up from germline, CDR1 is MGHRA and CDR2 is YSYEKL. The CDR3 loop spans 17 amino acids.

V and J are TRBV4-2 and TRBJ1-1, with 7 bases matching TRBD1. The CDR3 totals 15 residues. Germline V CDR1 and CDR2: LGHNA, YNFKEQ. J lost 7 bases, V lost 4 bases, and 12 bases had no gene match. In DNA form, the CDR3 reads TGTGCCAGCAGCCGCCCGGGACAGATCACGCTTGAAGCTTTCTTT. It codes for CASSRPGQITLEAFF.

The chain couples TRBV15 to TRBJ2-6; TRBD1 matches at 8 bases. The CDR3 has 17 amino acids. The germline gives CDR1 LNHNV, CDR2 YYDKDF (reference sequence). J lost 0 bases, V lost 5 bases, and 6 bases had no gene match. The CDR3 loop reads CATSLRTGSSGANVLTF. The CDR3 bases are TGTGCCACCAGCTTGCGGACAGGGAGCTCTGGGGCCAACGTCCTGACTTTC.